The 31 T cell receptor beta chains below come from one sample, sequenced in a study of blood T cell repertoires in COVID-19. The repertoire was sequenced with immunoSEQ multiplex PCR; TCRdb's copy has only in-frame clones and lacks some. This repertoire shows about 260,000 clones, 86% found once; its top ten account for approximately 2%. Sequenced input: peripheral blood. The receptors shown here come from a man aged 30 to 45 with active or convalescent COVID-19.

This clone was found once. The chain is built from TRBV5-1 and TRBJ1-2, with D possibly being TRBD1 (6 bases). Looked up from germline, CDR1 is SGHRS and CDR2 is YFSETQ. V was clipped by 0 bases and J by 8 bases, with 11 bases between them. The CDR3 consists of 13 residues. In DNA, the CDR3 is TGCGCCAGCAGCTTGGGGGACAATGGGGGCTACACCTTC. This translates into CASSLGDNGGYTF.

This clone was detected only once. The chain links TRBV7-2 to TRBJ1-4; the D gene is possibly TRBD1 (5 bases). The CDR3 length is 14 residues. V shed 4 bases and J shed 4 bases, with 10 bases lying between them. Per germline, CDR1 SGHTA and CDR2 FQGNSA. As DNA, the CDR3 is TGTGCCAGCAGCTCGGACATTGGTAATGAAAAACTGTTTTTT. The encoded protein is CASSSDIGNEKLFF.

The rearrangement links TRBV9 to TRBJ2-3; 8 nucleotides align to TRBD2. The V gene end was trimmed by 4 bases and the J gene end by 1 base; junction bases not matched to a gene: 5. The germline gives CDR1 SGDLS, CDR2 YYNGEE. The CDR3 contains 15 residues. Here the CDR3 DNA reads TGTGCCAGCAGCTCGCGGGGGGACGGCACAGATACGCAGTATTTT. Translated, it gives CASSSRGDGTDTQYF.

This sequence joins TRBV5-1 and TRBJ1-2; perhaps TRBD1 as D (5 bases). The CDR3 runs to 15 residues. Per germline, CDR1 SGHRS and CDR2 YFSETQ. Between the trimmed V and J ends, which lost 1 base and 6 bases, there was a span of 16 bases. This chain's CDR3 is CASSLTGAPLDGYTF. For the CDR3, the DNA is TGCGCCAGCAGCTTGACTGGGGCCCCTTTGGATGGCTACACCTTC.

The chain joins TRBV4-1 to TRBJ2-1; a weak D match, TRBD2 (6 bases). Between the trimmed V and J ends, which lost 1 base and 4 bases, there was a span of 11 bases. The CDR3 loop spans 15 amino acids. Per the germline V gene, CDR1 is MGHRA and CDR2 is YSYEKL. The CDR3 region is CASSQGGGRYNEQFF. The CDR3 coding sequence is TGCGCCAGCAGCCAAGGGGGAGGCAGATACAATGAGCAGTTCTTC.

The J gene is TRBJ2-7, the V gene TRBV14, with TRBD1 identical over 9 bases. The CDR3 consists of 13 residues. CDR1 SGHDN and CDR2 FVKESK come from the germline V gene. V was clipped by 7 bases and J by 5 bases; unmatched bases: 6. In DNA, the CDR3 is TGTGCCAGCAACCGGGACAGGGTCGACGAGCAGTACTTC. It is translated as CASNRDRVDEQYF. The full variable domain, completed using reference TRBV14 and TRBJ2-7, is EAGVTQFPSHSVIEKGQTVTLRCDPISGHDNLYWYRRVMGKEIKFLLHFVKESKQDESGMPNNRFLAERTGGTYSTLKVQPAELEDSGVYFCASNRDRVDEQYFGPGTRLTVT.

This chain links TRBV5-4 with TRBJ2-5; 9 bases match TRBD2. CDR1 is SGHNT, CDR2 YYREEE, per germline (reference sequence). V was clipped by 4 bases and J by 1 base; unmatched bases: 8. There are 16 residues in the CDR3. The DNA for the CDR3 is TGTGCCAGCAGCCGTCCGGCGGGGGGGCTCCAAGAGACCCAGTACTTC. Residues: CASSRPAGGLQETQYF.

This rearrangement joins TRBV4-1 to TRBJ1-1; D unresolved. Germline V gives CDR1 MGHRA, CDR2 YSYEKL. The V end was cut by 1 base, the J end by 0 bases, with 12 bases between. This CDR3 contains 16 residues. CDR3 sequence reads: CASSQGPYVLNTEAFF. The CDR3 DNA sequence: TGCGCCAGCAGCCAAGGGCCGTATGTTTTGAACACTGAAGCTTTCTTT.

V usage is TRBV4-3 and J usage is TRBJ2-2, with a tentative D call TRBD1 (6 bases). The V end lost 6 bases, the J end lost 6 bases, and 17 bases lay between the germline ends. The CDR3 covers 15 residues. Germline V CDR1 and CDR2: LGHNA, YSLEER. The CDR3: CASSGNRDLAGELFF. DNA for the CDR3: TGCGCCAGCAGTGGAAACAGGGATTTGGCCGGGGAGCTGTTTTTT.

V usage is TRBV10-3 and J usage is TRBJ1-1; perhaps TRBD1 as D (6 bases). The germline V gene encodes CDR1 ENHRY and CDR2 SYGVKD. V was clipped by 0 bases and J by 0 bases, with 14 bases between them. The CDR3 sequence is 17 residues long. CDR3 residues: CAISESGGGLMNTEAFF. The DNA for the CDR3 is TGTGCCATCAGTGAGTCCGGCGGGGGGCTCATGAACACTGAAGCTTTCTTT.

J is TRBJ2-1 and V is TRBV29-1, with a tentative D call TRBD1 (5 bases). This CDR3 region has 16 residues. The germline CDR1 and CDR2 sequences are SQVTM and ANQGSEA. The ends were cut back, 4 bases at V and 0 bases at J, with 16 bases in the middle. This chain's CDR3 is CSVVDIRRSSYNEQFF. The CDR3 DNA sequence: TGCAGCGTTGTGGACATCCGAAGAAGCTCCTACAATGAGCAGTTCTTC.

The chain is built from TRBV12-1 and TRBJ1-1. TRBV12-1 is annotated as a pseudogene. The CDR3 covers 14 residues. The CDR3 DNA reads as TGTGCCAGCAGCTCCCCCCGGGAGGGCACTGAAGCTTTCTTT. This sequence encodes CASSSPREGTEAFF.

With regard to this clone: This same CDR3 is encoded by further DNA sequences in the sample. CDR3 bases: TGTGCCAGCAGTGAAGGCCAGGGAAGATACGAGCAGTACTTC. This sequence encodes CASSEGQGRYEQYF. This chain links TRBV6-1 with TRBJ2-7; D is perhaps TRBD1 (5 bases). Germline V gene lookup returns CDR1 MNHNS and CDR2 SASEGT. V lost 1 base, J lost 4 bases, and 11 bases lay in between. The CDR3 is 14 amino acids.

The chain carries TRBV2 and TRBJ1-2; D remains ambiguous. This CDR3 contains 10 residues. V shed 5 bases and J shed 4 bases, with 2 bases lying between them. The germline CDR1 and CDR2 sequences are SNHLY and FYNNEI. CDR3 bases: TGTGCCAGCAGTCTCTATGGCTACACCTTC. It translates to CASSLYGYTF.

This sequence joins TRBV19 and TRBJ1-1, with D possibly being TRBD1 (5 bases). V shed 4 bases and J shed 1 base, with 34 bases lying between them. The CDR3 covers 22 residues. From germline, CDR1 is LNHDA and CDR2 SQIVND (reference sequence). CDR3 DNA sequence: TGTGCCAGTAGTACTTTGACAGTCCCTTTCGGCGCGGTGGAAATTAAGAACACTGAAGCTTTCTTT. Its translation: CASSTLTVPFGAVEIKNTEAFF. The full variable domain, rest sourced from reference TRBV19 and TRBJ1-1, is DGGITQSPKYLFRKEGQNVTLSCEQNLNHDAMYWYRQDPGQGLRLIYYSQIVNDFQKGDIAEGYSVSREKKESFPLTVTSAQKNPTAFYLCASSTLTVPFGAVEIKNTEAFFGQGTRLTVV.

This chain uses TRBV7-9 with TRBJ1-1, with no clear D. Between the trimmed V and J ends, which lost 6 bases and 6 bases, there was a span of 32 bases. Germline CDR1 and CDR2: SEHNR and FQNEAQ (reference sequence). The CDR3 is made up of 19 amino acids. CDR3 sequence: CASRTTTSERHAFGSEAFF. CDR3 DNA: TGTGCCAGCAGAACGACCACCTCAGAAAGACACGCCTTTGGCTCTGAAGCTTTCTTT.

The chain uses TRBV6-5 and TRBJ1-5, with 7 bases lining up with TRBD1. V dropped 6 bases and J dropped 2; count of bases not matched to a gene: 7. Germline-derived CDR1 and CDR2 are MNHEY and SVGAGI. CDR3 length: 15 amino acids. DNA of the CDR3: TGTGCCAGCAGCCGATACCAGGGGGGCAATCAGCCCCAGCATTTT. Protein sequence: CASSRYQGGNQPQHF.

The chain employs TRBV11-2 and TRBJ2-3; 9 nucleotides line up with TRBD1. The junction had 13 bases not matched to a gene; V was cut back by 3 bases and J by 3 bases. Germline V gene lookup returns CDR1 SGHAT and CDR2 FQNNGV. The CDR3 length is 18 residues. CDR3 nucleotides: TGTGCCAGCAGCTTCCCCAGGGCCGGACAGGGGAGGACAGATACGCAGTATTTT. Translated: CASSFPRAGQGRTDTQYF.

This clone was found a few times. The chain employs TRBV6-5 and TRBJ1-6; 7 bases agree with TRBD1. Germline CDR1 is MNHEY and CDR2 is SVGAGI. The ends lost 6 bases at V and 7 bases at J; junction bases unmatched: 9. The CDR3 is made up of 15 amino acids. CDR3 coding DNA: TGTGCCAGCAGGGGACCGGGACAGCCAAATTCACCCCTCCACTTT. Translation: CASRGPGQPNSPLHF.

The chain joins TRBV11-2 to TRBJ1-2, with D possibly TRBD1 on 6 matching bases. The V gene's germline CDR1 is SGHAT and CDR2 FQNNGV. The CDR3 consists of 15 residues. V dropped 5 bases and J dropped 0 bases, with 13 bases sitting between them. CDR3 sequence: CASSPQQGANYGYTF. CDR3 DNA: TGTGCCAGCAGCCCACAACAGGGTGCTAACTATGGCTACACCTTC.

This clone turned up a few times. CDR3 amino acids: CASSEAYSNQPQHF. In nucleotides, the CDR3 is TGTGCCAGCAGTGAAGCTTATAGCAATCAGCCCCAGCATTTT. The V call is TRBV6-1, the J call TRBJ1-5; D is unclear. The V end lost 0 bases, the J end lost 0 bases, and 3 bases lay between the germline ends. The V gene's germline CDR1 is MNHNS and CDR2 SASEGT. The length of the CDR3 is 14 residues.

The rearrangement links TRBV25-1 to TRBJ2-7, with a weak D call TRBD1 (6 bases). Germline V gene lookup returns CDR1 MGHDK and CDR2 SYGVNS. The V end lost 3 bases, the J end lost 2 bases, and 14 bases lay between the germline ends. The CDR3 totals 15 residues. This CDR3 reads CASSDPQGTAYEQYF. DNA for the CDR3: TGTGCCAGCAGTGACCCTCAGGGGACGGCCTACGAGCAGTACTTC.

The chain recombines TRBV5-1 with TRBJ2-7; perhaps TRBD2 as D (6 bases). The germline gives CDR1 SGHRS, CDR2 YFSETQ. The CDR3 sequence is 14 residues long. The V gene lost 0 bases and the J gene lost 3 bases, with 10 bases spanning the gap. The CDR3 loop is CASSLGRGDYEQYF. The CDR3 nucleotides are TGCGCCAGCAGCTTGGGGCGGGGAGACTACGAGCAGTACTTC.

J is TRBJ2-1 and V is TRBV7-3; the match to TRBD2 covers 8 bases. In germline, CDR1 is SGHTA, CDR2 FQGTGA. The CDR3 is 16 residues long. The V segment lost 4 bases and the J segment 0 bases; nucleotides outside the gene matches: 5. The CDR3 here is CASSSERGSSYNEQFF. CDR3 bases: TGTGCCAGCAGCTCGGAGCGGGGGAGCTCCTACAATGAGCAGTTCTTC. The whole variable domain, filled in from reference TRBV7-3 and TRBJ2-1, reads GAGVSQTPSNKVTEKGKYVELRCDPISGHTALYWYRQSLGQGPEFLIYFQGTGAADDSGLPNDRFFAVRPEGSVSTLKIQRTERGDSAVYLCASSSERGSSYNEQFFGPGTRLTVL.

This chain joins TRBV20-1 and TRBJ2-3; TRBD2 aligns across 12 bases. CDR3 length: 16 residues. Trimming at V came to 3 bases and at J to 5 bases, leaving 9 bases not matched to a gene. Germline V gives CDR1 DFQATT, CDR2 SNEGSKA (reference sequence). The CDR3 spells CSASSPSGGEQDTQYF. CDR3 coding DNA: TGCAGTGCTAGTAGTCCTAGCGGGGGGGAGCAAGATACGCAGTATTTT.

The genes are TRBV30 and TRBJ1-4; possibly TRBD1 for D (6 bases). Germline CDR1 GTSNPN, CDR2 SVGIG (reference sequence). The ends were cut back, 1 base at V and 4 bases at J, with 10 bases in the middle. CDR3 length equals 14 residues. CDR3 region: CAWSETGINEKLFF. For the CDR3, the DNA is TGTGCCTGGAGTGAGACAGGAATTAATGAAAAACTGTTTTTT.

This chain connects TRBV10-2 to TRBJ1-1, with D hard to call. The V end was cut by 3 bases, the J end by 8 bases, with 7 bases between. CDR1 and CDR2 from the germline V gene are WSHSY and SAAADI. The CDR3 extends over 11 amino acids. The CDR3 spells CASSEEGEAFF. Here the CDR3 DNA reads TGCGCCAGCAGTGAAGAGGGAGAAGCTTTCTTT.

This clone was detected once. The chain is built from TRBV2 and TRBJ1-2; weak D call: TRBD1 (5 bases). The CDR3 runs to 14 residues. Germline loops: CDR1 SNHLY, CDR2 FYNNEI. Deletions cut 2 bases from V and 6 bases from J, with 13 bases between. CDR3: CASSELGGEDGYTF. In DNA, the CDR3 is TGTGCCAGCAGTGAATTAGGAGGGGAGGATGGCTACACCTTC.

The CDR3 DNA reads TGTGCCAGTAGTATGATTGGAGCCGCGGACACTGAAGCTTTCTTT. Amino acids: CASSMIGAADTEAFF. This chain joins TRBV19 and TRBJ1-1, with D unclear. The CDR3 sequence is 15 residues long. From germline, CDR1 is LNHDA and CDR2 SQIVND (reference sequence). V dropped 3 bases and J dropped 3 bases, with 14 bases sitting between them.

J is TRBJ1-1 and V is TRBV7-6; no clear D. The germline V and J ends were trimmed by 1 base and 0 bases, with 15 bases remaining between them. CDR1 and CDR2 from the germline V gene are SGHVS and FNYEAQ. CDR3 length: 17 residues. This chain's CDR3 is CASSLGGPRLVNTEAFF. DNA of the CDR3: TGTGCCAGCAGCTTAGGCGGGCCGAGGTTGGTGAACACTGAAGCTTTCTTT.

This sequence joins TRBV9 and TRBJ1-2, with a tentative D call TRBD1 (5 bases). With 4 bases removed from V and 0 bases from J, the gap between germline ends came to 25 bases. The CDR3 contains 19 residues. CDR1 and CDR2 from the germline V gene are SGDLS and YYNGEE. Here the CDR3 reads CASSPHSQGSGSSNYGYTF. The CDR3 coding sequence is TGTGCCAGCAGCCCCCACTCTCAGGGCTCGGGCTCTTCTAACTATGGCTACACCTTC.